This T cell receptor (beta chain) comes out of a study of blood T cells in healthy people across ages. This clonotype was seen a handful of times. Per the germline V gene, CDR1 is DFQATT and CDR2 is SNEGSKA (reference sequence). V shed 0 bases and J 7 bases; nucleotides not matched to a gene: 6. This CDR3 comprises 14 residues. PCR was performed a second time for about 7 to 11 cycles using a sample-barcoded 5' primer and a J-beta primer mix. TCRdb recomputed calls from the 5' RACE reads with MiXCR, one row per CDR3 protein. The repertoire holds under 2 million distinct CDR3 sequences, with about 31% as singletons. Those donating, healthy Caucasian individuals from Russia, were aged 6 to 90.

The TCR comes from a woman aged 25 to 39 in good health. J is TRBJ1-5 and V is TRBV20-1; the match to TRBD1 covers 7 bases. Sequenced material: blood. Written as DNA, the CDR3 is TGCAGTGCTAGAGATGAAGGGGGCGGGCAGCCCCAGCATTTT. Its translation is CSARDEGGGQPQHF.